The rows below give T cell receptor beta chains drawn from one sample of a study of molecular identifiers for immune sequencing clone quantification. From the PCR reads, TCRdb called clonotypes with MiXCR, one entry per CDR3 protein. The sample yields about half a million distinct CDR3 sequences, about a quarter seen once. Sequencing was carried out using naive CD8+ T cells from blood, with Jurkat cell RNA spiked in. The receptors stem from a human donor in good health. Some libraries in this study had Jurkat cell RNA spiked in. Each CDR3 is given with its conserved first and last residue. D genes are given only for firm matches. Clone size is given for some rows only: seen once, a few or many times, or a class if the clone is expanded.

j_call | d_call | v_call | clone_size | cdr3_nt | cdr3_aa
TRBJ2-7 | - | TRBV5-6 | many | TGTGCCAGCAGCTCCTCCCTCCGGGTCGACAGTAAGACATCTGCCTACGAGCAGTACTTC | CASSSSLRVDSKTSAYEQYF
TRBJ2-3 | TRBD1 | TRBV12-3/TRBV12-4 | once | TGTGCCAGCAGTTCGACAGGGGGCGTAGATACGCGGTATTTT | CASSSTGGVDTRYF
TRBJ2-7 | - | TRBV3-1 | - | TGTGCCAGCAGCCAAGGACTTCCCGGCTACGAGCAGTACTTC | CASSQGLPGYEQYF
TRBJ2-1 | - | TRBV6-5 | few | TGTGCCAGCAGTTACTCGACCTACAATGAGCAGTTCTTC | CASSYSTYNEQFF
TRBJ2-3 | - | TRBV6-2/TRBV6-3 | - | TGTGCCAGCACCCCTTTGGGGGAGATTAGCACAGATACGCAGTATTTT | CASTPLGEISTDTQYF
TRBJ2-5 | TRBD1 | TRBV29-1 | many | TGCAGCGCACAGCAGCCTACAGGGGCGAGGGCGGGTGAGACCCAGTACTTC | CSAQQPTGARAGETQYF
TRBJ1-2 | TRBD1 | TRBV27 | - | TGTGCCAGCAGTTTAAGAGGGGGCAGCTATGGCTACACCTTC | CASSLRGGSYGYTF
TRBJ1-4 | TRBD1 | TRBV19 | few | TGTGCCAGCCGAACGTCAGGGGGCGATCTGATTAATGAAAAACTGTTTTTT | CASRTSGGDLINEKLFF
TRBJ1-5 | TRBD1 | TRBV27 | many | TGTGCCAGCAGTTCACTGACAGGGGCGCCAGGGCAGCCCCAGCATTTT | CASSSLTGAPGQPQHF
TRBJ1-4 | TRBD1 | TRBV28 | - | TGTGCCAGCAGGAACTACAGGGGTGGGACTAATGAAAAACTGTTTTTT | CASRNYRGGTNEKLFF
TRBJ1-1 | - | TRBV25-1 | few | TGTGCCAGCAGTGAATTCGGCGTAGGAGAAGACACTGAAGCTTTCTTT | CASSEFGVGEDTEAFF
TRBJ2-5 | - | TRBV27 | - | TGTGCCAGCAGTTCCAGGACTCGAGTAGGGCCAGAGACCCAGTACTTC | CASSSRTRVGPETQYF
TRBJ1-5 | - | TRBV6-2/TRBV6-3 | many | TGTGCCAGCAGTTACACGGCAAATCAGCCCCAGCATTTT | CASSYTANQPQHF
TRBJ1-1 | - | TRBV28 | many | TGTGCCAGCAGTTACCGGGCTGAAGCTTTCTTT | CASSYRAEAFF
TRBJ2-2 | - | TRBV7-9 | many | TGTGCCAGCAGGGACCCGTTCGCGAACACCGGGGAGCTGTTTTTT | CASRDPFANTGELFF
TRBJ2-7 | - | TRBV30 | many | TGTGCCTGGAGAGACTGGACCTACGATGGGCAGTACTTC | CAWRDWTYDGQYF
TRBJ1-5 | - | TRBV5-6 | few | TGTGCCAGCAGCTTGGAGGGGTGGAATCAGCCCCAGCATTTT | CASSLEGWNQPQHF
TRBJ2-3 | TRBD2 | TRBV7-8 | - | TGTGCCAGCAGCGTCCCGCTAGCGGGGGCTTCCACAGATACGCAGTATTTT | CASSVPLAGASTDTQYF
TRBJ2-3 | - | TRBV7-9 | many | TGTGCCAGCAGTTACGGCGTGACTAGCACAGATACGCAGTATTTT | CASSYGVTSTDTQYF
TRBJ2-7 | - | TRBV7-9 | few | TGTGCCAGCACCGAAAGTGGGACATTTAACTACGAGCAGTACTTC | CASTESGTFNYEQYF
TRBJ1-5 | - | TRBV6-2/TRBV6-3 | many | TGTGCCAGCAGTTCGACCTGGAATCAGCCCCAGCATTTT | CASSSTWNQPQHF
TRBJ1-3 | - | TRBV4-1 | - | TGCGCCAGCAGCCAAGCGGTGGGGTCTGGAAACACCATATATTTT | CASSQAVGSGNTIYF
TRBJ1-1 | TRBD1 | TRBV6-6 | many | TGTGCCAGCAGTTACTCTGCGACAGGGCTGGACACTGAAGCTTTCTTT | CASSYSATGLDTEAFF
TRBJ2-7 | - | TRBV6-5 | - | TGTGCCAGCAGTTACTCGTTCCTCCAGGGGTTCTACGAGCAGTACTTC | CASSYSFLQGFYEQYF
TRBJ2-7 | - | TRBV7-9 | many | TGTGCCAGCAGCTCGAGGCAGGGTAGCTCCTACGAGCAGTACTTC | CASSSRQGSSYEQYF
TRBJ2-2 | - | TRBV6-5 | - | TGTGCCAGCAATGGCTCTACCGGGGAGCTGTTTTTT | CASNGSTGELFF
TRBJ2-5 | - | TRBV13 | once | TGTGCCAGCAGCTTTAACGCCCCTGAGACCCAGTACTTC | CASSFNAPETQYF
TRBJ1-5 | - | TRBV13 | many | TGTGCCAGCAGTGAGTATAATAGCAATCAGCCCCAGCATTTT | CASSEYNSNQPQHF
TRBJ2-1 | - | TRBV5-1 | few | TGCGCCAGCAGCTCGTACTATGGATTGGACAATGAGCAGTTCTTC | CASSSYYGLDNEQFF
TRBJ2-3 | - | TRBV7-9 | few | TGTGCCAGCAGCGGACCCAGGCACTACAGCACAGATACGCAGTATTTT | CASSGPRHYSTDTQYF
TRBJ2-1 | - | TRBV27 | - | TGTGCCAGCAGCTCACCACGTTGGGACTGGAAAAATGAGCAGTTCTTC | CASSSPRWDWKNEQFF
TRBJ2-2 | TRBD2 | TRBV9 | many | TGTGCCAGCAGCGTAGAAACTAGCGAGTACACCGGGGAGCTGTTTTTT | CASSVETSEYTGELFF
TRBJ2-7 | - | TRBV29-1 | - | TGCAGCGTCCTCCTCCCTACCGAGCAGTACTTC | CSVLLPTEQYF
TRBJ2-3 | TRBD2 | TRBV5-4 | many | TGTGCCAGCAACGTACTAGCGGGGACGGGCGCAGATACGCAGTATTTT | CASNVLAGTGADTQYF
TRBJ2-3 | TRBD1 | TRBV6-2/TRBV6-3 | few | TGTGCCAGCAGTTACTCGATTTCGGACAGGGATATAGATACGCAGTATTTT | CASSYSISDRDIDTQYF
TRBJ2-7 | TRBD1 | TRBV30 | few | TGTGCCTGGAGCCCGGGACAGACTTACGAGCAGTACTTC | CAWSPGQTYEQYF
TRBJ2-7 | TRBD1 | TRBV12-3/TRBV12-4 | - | TGTGCCAGCGGTTTCGACAGGGACTCCTACGAGCAGTACTTC | CASGFDRDSYEQYF
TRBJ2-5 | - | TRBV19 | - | TGTGCCAGTAGTCTACACAGAGGCCGAGAGACCCAGTACTTC | CASSLHRGRETQYF
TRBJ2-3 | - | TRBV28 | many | TGTGCCAGCAGTCCTATTGACCGAGCTAGCACAGATACGCAGTATTTT | CASSPIDRASTDTQYF
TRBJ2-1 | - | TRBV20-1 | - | TGCAGTGCTAGAGATGCAGAGACTTCCTCCTACAATGAGCAGTTCTTC | CSARDAETSSYNEQFF
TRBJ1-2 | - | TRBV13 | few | TGTGCCAGCAGCTCCGTAGGGCAGGGTGGGGCCGGCTACACCTTC | CASSSVGQGGAGYTF
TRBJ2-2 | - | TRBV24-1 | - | TGTGCCACCAGTGACCGCGCTACCGGGGAGCTGTTTTTT | CATSDRATGELFF
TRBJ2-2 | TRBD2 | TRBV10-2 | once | TGCGCCAGCGGTGAGGCGGGACTAACGAACACCGGGGAGCTGTTTTTT | CASGEAGLTNTGELFF
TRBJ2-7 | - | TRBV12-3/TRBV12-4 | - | TGTGCCAGCAGTTTACAACAGGCCTCCGAGCAGTACTTC | CASSLQQASEQYF
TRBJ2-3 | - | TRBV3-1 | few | TGTGCCAGCAGCCAAGTCCCGGGGGAGATCACAGATACGCAGTATTTT | CASSQVPGEITDTQYF
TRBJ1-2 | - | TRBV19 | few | TGTGCCAGTACCGCTTCGGGGGCTGGATACTATGGCTACACCTTC | CASTASGAGYYGYTF
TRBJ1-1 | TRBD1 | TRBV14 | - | TGTGCCAGCAGCCATAGGGACAGGGGGCCGGTGAACACTGAAGCTTTCTTT | CASSHRDRGPVNTEAFF
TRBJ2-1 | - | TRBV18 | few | TGTGCCAGCTCACCACCCGGGGGCGATGAGCAGTTCTTC | CASSPPGGDEQFF
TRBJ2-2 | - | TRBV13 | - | TGTGCCAGCAGCCCCGGGTGGAACGCCGGGGAGCTGTTTTTT | CASSPGWNAGELFF
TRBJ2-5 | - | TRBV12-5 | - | TGTGCTAGTGGTACCACTCCTAGCGTGGATGAGACCCAGCACTTC | CASGTTPSVDETQHF
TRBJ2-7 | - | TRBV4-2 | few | TGTGCCAGCAGCCAAGTTGAGGGGAGGAACTACGAGCAGTACTTC | CASSQVEGRNYEQYF
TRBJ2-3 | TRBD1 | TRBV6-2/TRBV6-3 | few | TGTGCCAGCAGTACCTGGGACAGGGGGGCGGATACGCAGTATTTT | CASSTWDRGADTQYF
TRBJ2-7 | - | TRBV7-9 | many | TGTGCCAGCAGCTTTTTACGGCGCGAGCAGTACTTC | CASSFLRREQYF
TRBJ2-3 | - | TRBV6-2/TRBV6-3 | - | TGTGCCAGCATAGATTTTTTTGGAGTAGGGGGGCAGTATTTT | CASIDFFGVGGQYF